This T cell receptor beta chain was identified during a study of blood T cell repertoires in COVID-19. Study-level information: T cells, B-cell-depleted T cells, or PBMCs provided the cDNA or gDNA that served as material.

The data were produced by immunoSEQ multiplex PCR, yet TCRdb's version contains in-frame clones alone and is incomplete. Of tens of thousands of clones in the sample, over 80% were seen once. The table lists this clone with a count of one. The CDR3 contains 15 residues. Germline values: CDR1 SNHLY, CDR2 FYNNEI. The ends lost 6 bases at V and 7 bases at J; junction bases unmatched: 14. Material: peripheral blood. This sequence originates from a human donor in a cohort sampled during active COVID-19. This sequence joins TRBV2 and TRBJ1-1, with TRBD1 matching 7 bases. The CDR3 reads CASREPDREGNEAFF. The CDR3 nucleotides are TGTGCCAGCAGGGAACCCGACAGGGAAGGTAATGAAGCTTTCTTT.